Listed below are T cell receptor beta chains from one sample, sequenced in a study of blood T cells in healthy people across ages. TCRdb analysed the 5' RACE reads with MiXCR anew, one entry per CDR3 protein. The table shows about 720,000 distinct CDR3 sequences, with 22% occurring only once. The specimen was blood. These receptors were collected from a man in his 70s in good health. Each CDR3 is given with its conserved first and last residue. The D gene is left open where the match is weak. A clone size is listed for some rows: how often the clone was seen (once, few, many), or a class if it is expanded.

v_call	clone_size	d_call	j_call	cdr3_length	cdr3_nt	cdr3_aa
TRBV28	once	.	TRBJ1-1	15	TGTGCCAGCAGTTTATTGGGCAGCTTACTTACTGAAGCTTTCTTT	CASSLLGSLLTEAFF
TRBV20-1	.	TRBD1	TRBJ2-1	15	TGCAGTGCTAGAGGGAAGGGGACAGGGAGGGATGAGCAGTTCTTC	CSARGKGTGRDEQFF
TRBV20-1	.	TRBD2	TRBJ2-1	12	TGCAGTGCTGAGGCAGCGGGAGATGAGCAGTTCTTC	CSAEAAGDEQFF
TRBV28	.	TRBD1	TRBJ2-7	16	TGTGCCAGCAGTTCCCCCGACAGGGGGTTATCCTACGAGCAGTACTTC	CASSSPDRGLSYEQYF
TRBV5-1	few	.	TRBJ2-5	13	TGCGCCAGCAGCTTTTCCGCAGGGGCGTCCCAGTACTTC	CASSFSAGASQYF
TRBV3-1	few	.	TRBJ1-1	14	TGTGCCAGCAGCTCCGTCTCAAGAAGTACTGAAGCTTTCTTT	CASSSVSRSTEAFF
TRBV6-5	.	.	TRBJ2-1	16	TGTGCCAGCTCTTTAGATCCGGTTAATTCCTACAATGAGCAGTTCTTC	CASSLDPVNSYNEQFF
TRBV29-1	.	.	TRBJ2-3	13	TGCAGCACAGCCCCTATCGCCACAGATACGCAGTATTTT	CSTAPIATDTQYF
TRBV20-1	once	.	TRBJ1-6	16	TGCAGTGCTAGAGATCCGGGAAAAGGGTTTGATTCACCCCTCCACTTT	CSARDPGKGFDSPLHF
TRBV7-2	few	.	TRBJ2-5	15	TGTGCCAGCAGCTTAGATGCGACTTCCGGGCAGACCCAGTACTTC	CASSLDATSGQTQYF
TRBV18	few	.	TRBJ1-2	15	TGTGCCAGCTCACCATTATGGGGGGAGACATATGGCTACACCTTC	CASSPLWGETYGYTF
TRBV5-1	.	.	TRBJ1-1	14	TGCGCCAGCAGCCCCCTCGCCCTGAACACTGAAGCTTTCTTT	CASSPLALNTEAFF
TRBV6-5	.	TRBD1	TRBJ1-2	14	TGTGCCAGCACCAAAGACAGGGTGAACTATGGCTACACCTTC	CASTKDRVNYGYTF
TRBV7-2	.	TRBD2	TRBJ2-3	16	TGTGCCAGCAGCTTTACTAGCGGGGGGGCCACAGATACGCAGTATTTT	CASSFTSGGATDTQYF
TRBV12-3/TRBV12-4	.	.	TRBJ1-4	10	TGTGCCAGCAGTCCGAACGGACGGAGATTT	CASSPNGRRF
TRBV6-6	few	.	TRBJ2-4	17	TGTGCCAGCAGTTGGGCAAGGAACAGGGCAGCCAAAAACATTCAGTACTTC	CASSWARNRAAKNIQYF
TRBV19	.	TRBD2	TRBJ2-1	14	TGTGCCACCAAACCGGGACTAGCCAGGAATGAGCAGTTCTTC	CATKPGLARNEQFF
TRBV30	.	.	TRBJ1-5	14	TGTGCCTGTCGGGGAGCGGGGAGCAATCAGCCCCAGCATTTT	CACRGAGSNQPQHF
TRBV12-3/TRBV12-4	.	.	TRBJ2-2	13	TGTGCCAGCAGCAAAACTAGCACCGGGGAGCTGTTTTTT	CASSKTSTGELFF
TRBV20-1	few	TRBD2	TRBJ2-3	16	TGCAGCCATAGGACTAGCGGAAGATCTAGCACAGATACGCAGTATTTT	CSHRTSGRSSTDTQYF
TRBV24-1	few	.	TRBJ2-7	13	TGTGCCACCCGCGGACAGAGCTCCTACGAGCAGTACTTC	CATRGQSSYEQYF
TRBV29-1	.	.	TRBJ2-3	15	TGCAGCGTTGAAGAGGGGCCAGCGGTTTCAGATACGCAGTATTTT	CSVEEGPAVSDTQYF
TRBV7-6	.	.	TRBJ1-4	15	TGTGCCAGCAGCCCTGGGCCAGGGTCTCGGGAAAAACTGTTTTTT	CASSPGPGSREKLFF
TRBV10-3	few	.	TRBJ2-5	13	TGTGCCATCAGTGAACAGGGCGCCGTGTCCCAGTACTTC	CAISEQGAVSQYF
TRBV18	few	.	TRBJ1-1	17	TGTGCCAGCTCACCATACCAGGGCAACAGGGATAACACTGAAGCTTTCTTT	CASSPYQGNRDNTEAFF
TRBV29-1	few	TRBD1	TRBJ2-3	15	TGCAGCGCTAACTCGGGACAGGGGGTGGCAGATACGCAGTATTTT	CSANSGQGVADTQYF
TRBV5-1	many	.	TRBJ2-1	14	TGCGCCAGCAGCCCTACCGGGGGTGGGAATGAGCAGTTCTTC	CASSPTGGGNEQFF
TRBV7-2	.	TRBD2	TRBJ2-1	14	TGTGCCAGCAGCTTAGAGGGACTAGCGGTCGAGCAGTTCTTC	CASSLEGLAVEQFF
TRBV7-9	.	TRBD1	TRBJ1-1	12	TGTGCCAGCAGCTTACAGGGGGAAGGAGCTTTCTTT	CASSLQGEGAFF
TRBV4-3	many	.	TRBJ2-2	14	TGCGCCAGCAGCCAAGATGGGACAACCGGGGAGCTGTTTTTT	CASSQDGTTGELFF
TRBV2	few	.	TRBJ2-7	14	TGTGCCAGCAGTGCTTCCGGGACCTCCTACGAGCAGTACTTC	CASSASGTSYEQYF
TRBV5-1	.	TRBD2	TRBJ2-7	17	TGCGCCAGCAGCCCCCAATTTGGGACTAGGGGGGATTACGAGCAGTACTTC	CASSPQFGTRGDYEQYF
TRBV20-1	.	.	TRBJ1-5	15	TGCAGTGCTAGGGTCGGGACACAAGTAAATCAGCCCCAGCATTTT	CSARVGTQVNQPQHF
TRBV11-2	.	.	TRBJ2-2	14	TGTGCCAGCAGCTCAGATCGTGAAACCGGGGAGCCGTTTTTT	CASSSDRETGEPFF
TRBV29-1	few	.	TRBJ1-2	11	TGCAGCGTTGGGGGGCTTGGGGGCTACACCTTC	CSVGGLGGYTF
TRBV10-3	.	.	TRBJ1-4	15	TGTGCCATCAGTGACGTACAGGGAGCTAATGAAAAACTGTTTTTT	CAISDVQGANEKLFF
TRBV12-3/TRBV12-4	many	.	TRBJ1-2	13	TGTGCCAGCAGCTTGCGGCAAAACTATGGCTACACCTTC	CASSLRQNYGYTF
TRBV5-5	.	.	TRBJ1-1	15	TGTGCCAGCAGCTCGAATCACAGGGTGAACACTGAAGCTTTCTTT	CASSSNHRVNTEAFF
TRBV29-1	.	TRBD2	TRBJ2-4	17	TGCAGCGTCGCCCGCATGGGGGGGACTAGCGGACTAGGCATTCAGTACTTC	CSVARMGGTSGLGIQYF
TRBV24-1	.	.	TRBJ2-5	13	TGTGCCACCAGTGATGGTGTTTCGGAGACCCAGTACTTC	CATSDGVSETQYF
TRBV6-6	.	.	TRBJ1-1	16	TGTGCCAGCAGTTACTCAGACAGAGTCACCTCTCCGGAAGCTTTCTTT	CASSYSDRVTSPEAFF
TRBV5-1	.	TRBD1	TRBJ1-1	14	TGCGCCAGCAGCCTGGGACAGGGGGCAATTGAAGCTTTCTTT	CASSLGQGAIEAFF
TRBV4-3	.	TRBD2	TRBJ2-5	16	TGCGCCAGCAGCTCCCGTTTAGCGGGAGGGGGGGAGACCCAGTACTTC	CASSSRLAGGGETQYF
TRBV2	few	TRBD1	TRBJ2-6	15	TGTGCCTCCGGGACAGGCCTCTCTGGGGCCAACGTCCTGACTTTC	CASGTGLSGANVLTF
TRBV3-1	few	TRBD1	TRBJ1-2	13	TGTGCCAGCAGCCAAGAGAGGACAGGGGACCTATCATTC	CASSQERTGDLSF
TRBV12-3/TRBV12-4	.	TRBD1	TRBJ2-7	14	TGTGCCAGCAGTCCAGGGGGAAGGGCCTACGAGCAGTACTTC	CASSPGGRAYEQYF
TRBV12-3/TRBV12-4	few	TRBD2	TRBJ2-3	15	TGTGCCAGCAGTATAGCGGGGGTGATCACAGATACGCAGTATTTT	CASSIAGVITDTQYF
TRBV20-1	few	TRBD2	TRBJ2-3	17	TGCAGTGCGAGCCTGACTAGCGGGGGGGCCTACCCAGATACGCAGTATTTT	CSASLTSGGAYPDTQYF
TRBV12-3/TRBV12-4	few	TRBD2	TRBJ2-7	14	TGTGCCAGCAGCTCGGGAGGGGCTAGGTACGAGCAGTACTTC	CASSSGGARYEQYF
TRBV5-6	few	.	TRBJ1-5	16	TGTGCCAGCAGCCTTTACAGCACCCGTGGCAATCAGCCCCAGCATTTT	CASSLYSTRGNQPQHF
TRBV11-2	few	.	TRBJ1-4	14	TGTGCCAGCAGCCCCCAGGGGTATGGTGAAAAACTGTTTTTT	CASSPQGYGEKLFF
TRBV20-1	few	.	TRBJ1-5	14	TGCAGTGCTAGAGCCTCGGCCTTTACCCAGCCCCAGCATTTT	CSARASAFTQPQHF
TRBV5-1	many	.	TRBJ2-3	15	TGCGCCAGCACCCCGGCCGGGCGCCGAGGAGATACGCAGTATTTT	CASTPAGRRGDTQYF
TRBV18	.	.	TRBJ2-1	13	TGTGCCAGCTCATCGGGACCCGGCAATGAGCAGTTCTTC	CASSSGPGNEQFF